This TCR beta chain stems from a study of cytomegalovirus exposure and HLA in healthy donors. With 60 Vbeta and 13 Jbeta primers, the PCR was carried out. Measured with immunoSEQ multiplex PCR; TCRdb has only the in-frame clones, and not every one. The sample contains about 100,000 clones, roughly 79% of which appear only once. Germline V gives CDR1 SGHRS, CDR2 YFSETQ. Trimming cost V 4 bases and J 9 bases; bases outside gene matches: 12. The CDR3 spans 17 residues. Source material: PBMCs. The chain couples TRBV5-1 to TRBJ2-1; 14 bases map to TRBD2. The sequence came from a woman in her 70s in good health and CMV-seropositive. CDR3: CASSPRTSGRYRGEQFF. The CDR3 nucleotides read TGCGCCAGCAGCCCTCGGACTAGCGGGAGGTATCGGGGTGAGCAGTTCTTC. The full variable domain, with the rest looked up from reference TRBV5-1 and TRBJ2-1, is KAGVTQTPRYLIKTRGQQVTLSCSPISGHRSVSWYQQTPGQGLQFLFEYFSETQRNKGNFPGRFSGRQFSNSRSEMNVSTLELGDSALYLCASSPRTSGRYRGEQFFGPGTRLTVL.